Below are 5 T cell receptor beta chains sequenced from a single sample in a study of OX40 agonist ivuxolimab in advanced cancers. Profiled with immunoSEQ multiplex PCR; TCRdb holds only in-frame clones, not every one. This sample carries 60,000 or so clones, nearly 90% of them seen once, and the ten largest clones take about 5%. Sample: CD4+ or CD8+ T cells sorted from blood, taken in a trial of the OX40 agonist ivuxolimab. Receptors originate from an adult with an advanced solid tumor such as melanoma, head and neck, liver or kidney cancer.

The chain uses TRBV15 and TRBJ1-5; D unresolved. This CDR3 region has 14 residues. The ends were cut back, 0 bases at V and 7 bases at J, with 10 bases in the middle. Germline V CDR1 and CDR2: LNHNV, YYDKDF (reference sequence). As DNA, the CDR3 is TGTGCCACCAGCAGAGATGGATTCCTCCAGCCCCAGCATTTT. It is translated as CATSRDGFLQPQHF.

V gene TRBV6-5 combines with J gene TRBJ2-7, with 8 nucleotides matching TRBD1. There are 14 residues in the CDR3. V shed 5 bases, J shed 1 base, and the junction held 4 bases outside the gene matches. Germline lookup yields CDR1 MNHEY and CDR2 SVGAGI. CDR3 DNA sequence: TGTGCCAGCAGTACCGGACAGGGTTCCTACGAGCAGTACTTC. It encodes CASSTGQGSYEQYF.

The chain is built from TRBV27 and TRBJ2-5, with D unresolved. The V gene lost 6 bases and the J gene lost 4 bases, with 15 bases spanning the gap. This CDR3 contains 14 residues. Germline loops: CDR1 MNHEY, CDR2 SMNVEV (reference sequence). The CDR3 coding sequence is TGTGCCAGCAGGGACGTGCGAGTCGGAGAGACCCAGTACTTC. This translates into CASRDVRVGETQYF.

This chain uses TRBV7-9 with TRBJ2-7, with no clear D. V was shortened by 4 bases and J by 2 bases, with 3 bases between the two germline ends. The germline CDR1 and CDR2 sequences are SEHNR and FQNEAQ (reference sequence). This CDR3 is built from 11 residues. The CDR3 reads CASSSTYEQYF. The CDR3 DNA follows: TGTGCCAGCAGCTCCACCTACGAGCAGTACTTC.

The chain combines TRBV7-8 with TRBJ2-1; TRBD2 might be the D (5 bases). The germline V gene has CDR1 SGHVS and CDR2 FQNEAQ. The V and J ends lost 4 bases and 8 bases respectively, with 15 bases between them. The CDR3 extends over 14 amino acids. The CDR3 sequence: CASSSYKGADEQFF. The CDR3 DNA is TGTGCCAGCAGCTCCTACAAGGGAGCGGATGAGCAGTTCTTC.